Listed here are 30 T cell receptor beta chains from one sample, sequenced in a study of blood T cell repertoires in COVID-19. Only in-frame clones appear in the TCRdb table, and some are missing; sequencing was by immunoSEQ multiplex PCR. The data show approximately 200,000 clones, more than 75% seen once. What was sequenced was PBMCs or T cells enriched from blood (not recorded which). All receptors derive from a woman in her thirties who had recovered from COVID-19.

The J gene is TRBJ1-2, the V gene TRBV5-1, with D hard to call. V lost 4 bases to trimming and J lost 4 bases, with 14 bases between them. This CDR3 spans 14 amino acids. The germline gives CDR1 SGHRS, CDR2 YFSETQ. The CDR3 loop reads CASSLDSSGYGYTF. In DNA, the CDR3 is TGCGCCAGCAGCCTCGACTCATCGGGCTATGGCTACACCTTC.

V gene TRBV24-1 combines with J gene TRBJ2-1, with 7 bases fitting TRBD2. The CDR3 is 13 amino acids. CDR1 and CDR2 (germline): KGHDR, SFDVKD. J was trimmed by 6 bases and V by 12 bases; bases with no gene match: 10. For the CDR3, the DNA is TGTGCCGCTGGGGAGGGATCGGGCAATGAGCAGTTCTTC. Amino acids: CAAGEGSGNEQFF.

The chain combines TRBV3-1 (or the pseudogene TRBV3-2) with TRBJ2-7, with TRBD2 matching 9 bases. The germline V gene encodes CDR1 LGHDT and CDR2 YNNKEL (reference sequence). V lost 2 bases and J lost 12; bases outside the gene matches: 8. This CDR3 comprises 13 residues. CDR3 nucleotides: TGTGCCAGCAGCCAAAATAGCGGGAGTAGCGTGTACTTC. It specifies CASSQNSGSSVYF.

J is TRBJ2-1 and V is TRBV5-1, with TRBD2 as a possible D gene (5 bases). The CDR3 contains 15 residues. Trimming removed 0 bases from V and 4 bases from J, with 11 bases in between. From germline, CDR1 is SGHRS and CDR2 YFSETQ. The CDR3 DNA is TGCGCCAGCAGCTTGGAGGCTAGCACTTACAATGAGCAGTTCTTC. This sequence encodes CASSLEASTYNEQFF.

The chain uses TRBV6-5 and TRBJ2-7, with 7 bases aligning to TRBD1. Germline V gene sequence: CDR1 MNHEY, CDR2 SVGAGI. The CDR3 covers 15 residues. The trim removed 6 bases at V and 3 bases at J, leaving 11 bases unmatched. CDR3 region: CASRETGMPDYEQYF. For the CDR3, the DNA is TGTGCCAGCAGAGAGACAGGGATGCCCGACTACGAGCAGTACTTC.

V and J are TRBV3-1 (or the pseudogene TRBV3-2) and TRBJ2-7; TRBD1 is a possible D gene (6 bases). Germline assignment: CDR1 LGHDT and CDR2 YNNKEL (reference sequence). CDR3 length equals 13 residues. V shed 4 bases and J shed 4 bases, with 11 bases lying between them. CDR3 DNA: TGTGCCAGCAGCCTATGGGACAAATACGAGCAGTACTTC. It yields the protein CASSLWDKYEQYF.

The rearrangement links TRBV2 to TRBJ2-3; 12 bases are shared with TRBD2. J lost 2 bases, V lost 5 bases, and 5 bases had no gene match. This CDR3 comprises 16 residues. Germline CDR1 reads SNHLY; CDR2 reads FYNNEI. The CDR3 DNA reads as TGTGCCAGCAGTTCGACTAGCGGGAGTTTCACAGATACGCAGTATTTT. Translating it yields CASSSTSGSFTDTQYF.

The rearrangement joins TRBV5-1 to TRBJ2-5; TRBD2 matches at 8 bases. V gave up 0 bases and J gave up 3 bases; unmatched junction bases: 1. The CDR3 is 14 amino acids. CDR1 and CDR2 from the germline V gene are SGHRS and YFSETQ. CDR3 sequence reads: CASSLVAGKETQYF. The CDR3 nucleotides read TGCGCCAGCAGCTTGGTAGCGGGGAAAGAGACCCAGTACTTC.

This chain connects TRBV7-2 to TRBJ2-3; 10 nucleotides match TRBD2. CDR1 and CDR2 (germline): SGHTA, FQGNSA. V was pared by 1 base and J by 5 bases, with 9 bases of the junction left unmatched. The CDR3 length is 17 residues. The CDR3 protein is CASSLGPSGSFQDTQYF. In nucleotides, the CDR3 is TGTGCCAGCAGCTTAGGACCTAGCGGGAGCTTCCAAGATACGCAGTATTTT.

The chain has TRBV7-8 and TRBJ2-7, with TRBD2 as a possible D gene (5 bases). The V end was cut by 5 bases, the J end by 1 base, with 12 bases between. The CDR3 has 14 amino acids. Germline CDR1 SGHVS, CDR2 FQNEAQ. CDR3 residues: CASSPRTRSYEQYF. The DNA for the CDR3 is TGTGCCAGCAGCCCCCGAACTAGATCCTACGAGCAGTACTTC.

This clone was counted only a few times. Written as DNA, the CDR3 is TGTGCCAGCAGCTTAAGTGGGGGCGCCGATGGCTACACCTTC. It yields the protein CASSLSGGADGYTF. The chain carries TRBV7-9 and TRBJ1-2, with D possibly being TRBD1 (6 bases). The CDR3 is 14 amino acids. Germline assignment: CDR1 SEHNR and CDR2 FQNEAQ (reference sequence). Between the trimmed V and J ends, which lost 2 bases and 6 bases, there was a span of 13 bases.

In DNA form, the CDR3 reads TGTGCCATCAGCCAGGACAGGAGCCTAACCTACGAGCAGTACTTC. Its translation is CAISQDRSLTYEQYF. The chain couples TRBV10-3 to TRBJ2-7; TRBD1 matches 7 bases. V shed 6 bases and J 2 bases; nucleotides not matched to a gene: 10. Germline V lookup: CDR1 ENHRY, CDR2 SYGVKD. The CDR3 extends over 15 amino acids.

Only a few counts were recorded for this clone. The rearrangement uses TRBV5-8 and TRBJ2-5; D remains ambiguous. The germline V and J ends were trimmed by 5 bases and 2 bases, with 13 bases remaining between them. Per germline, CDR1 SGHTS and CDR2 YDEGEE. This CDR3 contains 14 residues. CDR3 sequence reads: CASRNPGRQETQYF. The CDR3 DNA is TGTGCCAGCAGAAACCCGGGTCGACAAGAGACCCAGTACTTC.

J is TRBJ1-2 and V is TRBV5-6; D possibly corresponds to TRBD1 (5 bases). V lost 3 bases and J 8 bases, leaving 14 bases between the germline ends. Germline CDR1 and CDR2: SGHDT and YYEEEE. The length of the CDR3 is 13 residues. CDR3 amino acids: CASSSTRGRGYTF. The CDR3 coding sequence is TGTGCCAGCAGCTCCACCCGGGGGAGGGGCTACACCTTC.

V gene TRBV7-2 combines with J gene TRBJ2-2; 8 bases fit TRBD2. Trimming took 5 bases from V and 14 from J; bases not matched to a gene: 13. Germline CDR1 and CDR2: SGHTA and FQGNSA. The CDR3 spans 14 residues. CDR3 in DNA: TGTGCCAGCAGCCCCCTAGCGGGCTATGGGGCTCTGTTTTTT. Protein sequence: CASSPLAGYGALFF.

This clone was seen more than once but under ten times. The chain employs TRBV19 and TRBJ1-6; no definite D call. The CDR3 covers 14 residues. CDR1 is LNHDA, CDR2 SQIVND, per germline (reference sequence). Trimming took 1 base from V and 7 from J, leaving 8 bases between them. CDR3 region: CASSIGQKNSPLHF. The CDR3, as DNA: TGTGCCAGTAGTATAGGGCAGAAAAATTCACCCCTCCACTTT.

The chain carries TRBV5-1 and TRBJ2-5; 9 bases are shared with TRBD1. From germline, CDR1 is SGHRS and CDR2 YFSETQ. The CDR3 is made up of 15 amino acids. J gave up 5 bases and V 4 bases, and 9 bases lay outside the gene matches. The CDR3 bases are TGCGCCAGCAGCGCGGGGGACAGGGTCATGGAGACCCAGTACTTC. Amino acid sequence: CASSAGDRVMETQYF. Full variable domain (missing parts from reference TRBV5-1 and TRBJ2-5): KAGVTQTPRYLIKTRGQQVTLSCSPISGHRSVSWYQQTPGQGLQFLFEYFSETQRNKGNFPGRFSGRQFSNSRSEMNVSTLELGDSALYLCASSAGDRVMETQYFGPGTRLLVL.

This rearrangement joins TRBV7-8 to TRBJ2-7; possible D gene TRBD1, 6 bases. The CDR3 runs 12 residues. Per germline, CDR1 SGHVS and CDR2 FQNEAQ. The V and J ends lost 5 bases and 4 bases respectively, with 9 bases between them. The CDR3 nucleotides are TGTGCCAGCAGCCCCGGACAGTACGAGCAGTACTTC. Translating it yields CASSPGQYEQYF.

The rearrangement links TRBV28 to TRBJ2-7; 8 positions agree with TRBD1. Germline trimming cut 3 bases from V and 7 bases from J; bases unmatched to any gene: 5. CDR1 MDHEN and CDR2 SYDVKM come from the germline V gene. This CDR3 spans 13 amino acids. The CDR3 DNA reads TGTGCCAGCAGTTTCGACAGGGGAATAGAGCAGTACTTC. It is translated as CASSFDRGIEQYF.

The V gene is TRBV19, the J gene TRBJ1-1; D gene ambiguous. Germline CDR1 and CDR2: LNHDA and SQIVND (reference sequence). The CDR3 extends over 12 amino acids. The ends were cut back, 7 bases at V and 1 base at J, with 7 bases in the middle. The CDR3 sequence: CASMRKNTEAFF. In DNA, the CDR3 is TGTGCCAGTATGAGGAAGAACACTGAAGCTTTCTTT.

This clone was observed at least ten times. The CDR3 nucleotides read TGTGCCAGCAGCGTTCCTAGCGGGGGTTACAATGAGCAGTTCTTC. This gives the protein CASSVPSGGYNEQFF. V gene TRBV6-5 combines with J gene TRBJ2-1; 10 positions match TRBD2. The CDR3 consists of 15 residues. The V segment lost 6 bases and the J segment 4 bases; nucleotides outside the gene matches: 6. In germline, CDR1 is MNHEY, CDR2 SVGAGI.

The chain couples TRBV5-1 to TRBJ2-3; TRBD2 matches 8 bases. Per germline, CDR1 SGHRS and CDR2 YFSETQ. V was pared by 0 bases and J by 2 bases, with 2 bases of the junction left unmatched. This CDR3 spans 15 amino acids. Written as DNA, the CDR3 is TGCGCCAGCAGCTTGGCGACTAGCGACACAGATACGCAGTATTTT. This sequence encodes CASSLATSDTDTQYF.

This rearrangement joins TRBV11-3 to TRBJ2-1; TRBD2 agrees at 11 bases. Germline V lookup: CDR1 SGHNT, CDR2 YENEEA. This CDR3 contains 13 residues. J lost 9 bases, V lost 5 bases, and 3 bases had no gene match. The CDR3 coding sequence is TGTGCCAGCAGCCTCGGGACTAGCGGTGAGCAGTTCTTC. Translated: CASSLGTSGEQFF.

CDR3 bases: TGCGCCAGCAGCCCGTGGCAGCTAGCGCGCGACGAGCAGTACTTC. This encodes CASSPWQLARDEQYF. This chain connects TRBV5-1 to TRBJ2-7; tentatively, D is TRBD2 (6 bases). Germline V lookup: CDR1 SGHRS, CDR2 YFSETQ. This CDR3 spans 15 amino acids. The V gene lost 4 bases and the J gene lost 5 bases, with 19 bases spanning the gap.

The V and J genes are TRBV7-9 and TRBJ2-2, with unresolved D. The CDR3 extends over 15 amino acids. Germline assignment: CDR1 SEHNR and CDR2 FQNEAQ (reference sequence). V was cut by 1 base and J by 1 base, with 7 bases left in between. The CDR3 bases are TGTGCCAGCAGCTTAGTAGGCGGGAACACCGGGGAGCTGTTTTTT. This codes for CASSLVGGNTGELFF.

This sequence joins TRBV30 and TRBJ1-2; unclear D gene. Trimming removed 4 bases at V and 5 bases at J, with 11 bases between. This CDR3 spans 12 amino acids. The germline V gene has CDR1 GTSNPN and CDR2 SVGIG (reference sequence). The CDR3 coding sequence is TGTGCCTGGACCGAGACCGGGTATGGCTACACCTTC. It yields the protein CAWTETGYGYTF.

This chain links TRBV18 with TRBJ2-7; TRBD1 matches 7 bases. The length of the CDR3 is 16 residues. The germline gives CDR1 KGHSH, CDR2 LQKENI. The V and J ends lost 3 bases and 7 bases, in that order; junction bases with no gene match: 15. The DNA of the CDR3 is TGTGCCAGCTCACCTGGACCCGGGACAGTGGATTTTGAGCAGTACTTC. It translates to CASSPGPGTVDFEQYF. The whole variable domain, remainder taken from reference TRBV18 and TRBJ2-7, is NAGVMQNPRHLVRRRGQEARLRCSPMKGHSHVYWYRQLPEEGLKFMVYLQKENIIDESGMPKERFSAEFPKEGPSILRIQQVVRGDSAAYFCASSPGPGTVDFEQYFGPGTRLTVT.

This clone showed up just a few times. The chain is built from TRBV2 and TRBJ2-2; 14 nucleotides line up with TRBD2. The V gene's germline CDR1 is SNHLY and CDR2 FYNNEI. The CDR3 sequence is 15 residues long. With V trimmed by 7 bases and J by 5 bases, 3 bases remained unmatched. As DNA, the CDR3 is TGTGCCAGCAAGGGACTAGCGGGAGTTACCGGGGAGCTGTTTTTT. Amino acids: CASKGLAGVTGELFF.

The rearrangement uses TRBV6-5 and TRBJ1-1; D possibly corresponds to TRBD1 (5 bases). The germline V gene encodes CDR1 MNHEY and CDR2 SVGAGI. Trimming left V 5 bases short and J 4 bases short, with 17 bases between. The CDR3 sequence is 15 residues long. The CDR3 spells CASSSGQGTRTEAFF. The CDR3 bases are TGTGCCAGCAGTAGTGGTCAGGGCACACGCACTGAAGCTTTCTTT.

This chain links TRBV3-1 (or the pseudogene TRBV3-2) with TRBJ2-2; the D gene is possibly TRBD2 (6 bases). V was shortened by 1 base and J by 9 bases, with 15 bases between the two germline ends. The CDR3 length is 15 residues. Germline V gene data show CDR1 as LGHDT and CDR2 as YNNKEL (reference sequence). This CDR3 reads CASSQGGEIRRELFF. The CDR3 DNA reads TGTGCCAGCAGCCAAGGGGGGGAGATCCGTCGGGAGCTGTTTTTT.